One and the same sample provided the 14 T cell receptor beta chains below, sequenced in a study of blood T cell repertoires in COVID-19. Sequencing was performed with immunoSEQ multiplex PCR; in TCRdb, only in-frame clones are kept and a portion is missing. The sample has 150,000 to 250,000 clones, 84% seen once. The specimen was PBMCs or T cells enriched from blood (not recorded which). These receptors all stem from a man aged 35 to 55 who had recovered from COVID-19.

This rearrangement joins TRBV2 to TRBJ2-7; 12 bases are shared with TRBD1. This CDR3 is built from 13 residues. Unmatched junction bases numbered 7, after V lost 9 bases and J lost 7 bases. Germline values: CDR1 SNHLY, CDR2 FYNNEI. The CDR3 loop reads CASPGQGAGEQYF. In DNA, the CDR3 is TGTGCCAGTCCGGGACAGGGGGCCGGAGAGCAGTACTTC.

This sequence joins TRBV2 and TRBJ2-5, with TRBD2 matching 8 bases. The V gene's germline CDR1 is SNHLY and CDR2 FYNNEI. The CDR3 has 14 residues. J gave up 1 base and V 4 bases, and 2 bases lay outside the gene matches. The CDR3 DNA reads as TGTGCCAGCAGTGCGGGGGGGTTCCAAGAGACCCAGTACTTC. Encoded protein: CASSAGGFQETQYF.

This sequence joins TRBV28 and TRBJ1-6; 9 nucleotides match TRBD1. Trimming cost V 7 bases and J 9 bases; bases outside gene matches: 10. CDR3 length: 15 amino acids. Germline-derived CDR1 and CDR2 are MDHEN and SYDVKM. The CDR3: CASTFRGTGSSPLHF. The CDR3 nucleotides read TGTGCCAGCACCTTTAGGGGGACAGGGTCTTCACCCCTCCACTTT.

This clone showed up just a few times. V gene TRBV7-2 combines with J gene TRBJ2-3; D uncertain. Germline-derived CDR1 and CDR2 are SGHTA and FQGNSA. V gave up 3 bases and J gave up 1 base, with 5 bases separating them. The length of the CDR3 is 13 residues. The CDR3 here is CASSFPRTDTQYF. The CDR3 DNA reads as TGTGCCAGCAGCTTTCCTCGCACAGATACGCAGTATTTT. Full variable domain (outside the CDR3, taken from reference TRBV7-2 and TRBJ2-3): GAGVSQSPSNKVTEKGKDVELRCDPISGHTALYWYRQSLGQGLEFLIYFQGNSAPDKSGLPSDRFSAERTGGSVSTLTIQRTQQEDSAVYLCASSFPRTDTQYFGPGTRLTVL.

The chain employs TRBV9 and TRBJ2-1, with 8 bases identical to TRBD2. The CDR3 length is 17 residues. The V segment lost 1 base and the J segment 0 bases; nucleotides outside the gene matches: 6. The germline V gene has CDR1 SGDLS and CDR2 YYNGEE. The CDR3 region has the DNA TGTGCCAGCAGCGTACAGAGCGGGGGCCGCTCCTACAATGAGCAGTTCTTC. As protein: CASSVQSGGRSYNEQFF.

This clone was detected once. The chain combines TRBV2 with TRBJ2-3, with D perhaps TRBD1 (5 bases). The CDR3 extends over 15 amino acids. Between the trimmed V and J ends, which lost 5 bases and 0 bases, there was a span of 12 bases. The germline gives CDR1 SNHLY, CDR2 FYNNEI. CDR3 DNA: TGTGCCAGCAGTACCCGTCGACAGAGCACAGATACGCAGTATTTT. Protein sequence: CASSTRRQSTDTQYF.

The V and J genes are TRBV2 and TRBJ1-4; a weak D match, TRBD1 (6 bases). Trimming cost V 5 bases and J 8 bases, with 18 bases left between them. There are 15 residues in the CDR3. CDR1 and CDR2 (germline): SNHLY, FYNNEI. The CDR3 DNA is TGTGCCAGCAGTCAACTTACAGGGCGGAGCGAAAAACTGTTTTTT. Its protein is CASSQLTGRSEKLFF.

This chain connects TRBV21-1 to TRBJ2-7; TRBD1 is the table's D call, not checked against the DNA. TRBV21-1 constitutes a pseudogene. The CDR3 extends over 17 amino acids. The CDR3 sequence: CASSHLGQGKVADEQYF. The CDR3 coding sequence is TGTGCCAGCAGCCACCTGGGACAAGGGAAAGTTGCGGACGAGCAGTACTTC.

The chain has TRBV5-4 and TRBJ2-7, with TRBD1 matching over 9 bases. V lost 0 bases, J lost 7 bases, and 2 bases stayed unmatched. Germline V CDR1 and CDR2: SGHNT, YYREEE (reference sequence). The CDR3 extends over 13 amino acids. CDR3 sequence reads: CASSLDRGLEQYF. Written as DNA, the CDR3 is TGTGCCAGCAGCTTGGACAGGGGGCTTGAGCAGTACTTC.

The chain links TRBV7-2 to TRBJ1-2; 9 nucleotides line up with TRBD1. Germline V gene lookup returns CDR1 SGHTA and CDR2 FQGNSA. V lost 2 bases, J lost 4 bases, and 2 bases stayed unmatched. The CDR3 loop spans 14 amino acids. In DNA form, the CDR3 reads TGTGCCAGCAGCTTAAACAGGGGGCTCTATGGCTACACCTTC. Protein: CASSLNRGLYGYTF.

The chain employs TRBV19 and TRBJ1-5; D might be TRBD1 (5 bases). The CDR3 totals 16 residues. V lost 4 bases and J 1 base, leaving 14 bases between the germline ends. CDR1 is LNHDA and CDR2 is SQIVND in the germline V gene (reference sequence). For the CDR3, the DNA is TGTGCCAGTAGTACTTGGGCGGACATAAGCAATCAGCCCCAGCATTTT. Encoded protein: CASSTWADISNQPQHF.

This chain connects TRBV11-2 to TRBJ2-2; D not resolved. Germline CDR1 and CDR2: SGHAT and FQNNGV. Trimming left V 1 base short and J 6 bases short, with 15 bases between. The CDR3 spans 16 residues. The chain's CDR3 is CASSLVTASQAGELFF. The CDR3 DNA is TGTGCCAGCAGCTTAGTCACGGCCTCCCAGGCCGGGGAGCTGTTTTTT.

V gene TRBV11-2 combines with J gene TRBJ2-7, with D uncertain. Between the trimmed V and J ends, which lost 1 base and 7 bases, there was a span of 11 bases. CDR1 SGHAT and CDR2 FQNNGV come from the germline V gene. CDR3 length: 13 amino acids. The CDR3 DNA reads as TGTGCCAGCAGCTTAGCGGTTTCGTGGGAGCAGTACTTC. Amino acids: CASSLAVSWEQYF. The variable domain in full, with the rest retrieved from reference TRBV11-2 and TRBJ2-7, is EAGVAQSPRYKIIEKRQSVAFWCNPISGHATLYWYQQILGQGPKLLIQFQNNGVVDDSQLPKDRFSAERLKGVDSTLKIQPAKLEDSAVYLCASSLAVSWEQYFGPGTRLTVT.

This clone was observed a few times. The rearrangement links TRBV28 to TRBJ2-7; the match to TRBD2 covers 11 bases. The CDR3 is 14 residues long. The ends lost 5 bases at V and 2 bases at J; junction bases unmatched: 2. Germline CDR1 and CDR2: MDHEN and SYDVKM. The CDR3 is CASSLAGGAYEQYF. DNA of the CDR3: TGTGCCAGCAGTCTAGCGGGGGGTGCCTACGAGCAGTACTTC. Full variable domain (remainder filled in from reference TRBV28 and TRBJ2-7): DVKVTQSSRYLVKRTGEKVFLECVQDMDHENMFWYRQDPGLGLRLIYFSYDVKMKEKGDIPEGYSVSREKKERFSLILESASTNQTSMYLCASSLAGGAYEQYFGPGTRLTVT.